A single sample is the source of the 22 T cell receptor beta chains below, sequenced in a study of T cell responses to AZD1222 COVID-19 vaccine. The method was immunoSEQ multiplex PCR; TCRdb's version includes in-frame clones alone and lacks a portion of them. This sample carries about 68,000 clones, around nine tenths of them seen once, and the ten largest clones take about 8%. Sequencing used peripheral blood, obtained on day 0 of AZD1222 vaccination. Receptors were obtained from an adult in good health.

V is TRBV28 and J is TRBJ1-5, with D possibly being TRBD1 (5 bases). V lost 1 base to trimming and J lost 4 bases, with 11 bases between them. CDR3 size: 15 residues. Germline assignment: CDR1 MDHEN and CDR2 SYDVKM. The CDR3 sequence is CASSLYRSRNQPQHF. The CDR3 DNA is TGTGCCAGCAGTTTATACAGGAGCAGGAATCAGCCCCAGCATTTT. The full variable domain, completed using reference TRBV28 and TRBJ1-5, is DVKVTQSSRYLVKRTGEKVFLECVQDMDHENMFWYRQDPGLGLRLIYFSYDVKMKEKGDIPEGYSVSREKKERFSLILESASTNQTSMYLCASSLYRSRNQPQHFGDGTRLSIL.

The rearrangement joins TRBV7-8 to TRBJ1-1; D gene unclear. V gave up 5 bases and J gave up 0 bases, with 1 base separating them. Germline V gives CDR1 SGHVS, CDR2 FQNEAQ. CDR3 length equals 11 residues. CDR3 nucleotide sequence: TGTGCCAGCAGCCTGAACACTGAAGCTTTCTTT. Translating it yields CASSLNTEAFF.

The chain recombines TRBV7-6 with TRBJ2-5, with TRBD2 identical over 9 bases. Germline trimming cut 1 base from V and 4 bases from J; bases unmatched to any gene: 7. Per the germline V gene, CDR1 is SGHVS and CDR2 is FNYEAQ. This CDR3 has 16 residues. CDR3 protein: CASSLGGGENRETQYF. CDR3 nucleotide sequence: TGTGCCAGCAGCTTAGGCGGGGGGGAAAACAGAGAGACCCAGTACTTC.

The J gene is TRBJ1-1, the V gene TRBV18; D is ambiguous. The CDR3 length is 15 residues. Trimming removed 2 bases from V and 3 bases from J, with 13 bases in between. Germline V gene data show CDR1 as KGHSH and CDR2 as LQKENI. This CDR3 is CASSPVDPLDTEAFF. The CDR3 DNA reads TGTGCCAGCTCACCAGTGGACCCCTTAGACACTGAAGCTTTCTTT.

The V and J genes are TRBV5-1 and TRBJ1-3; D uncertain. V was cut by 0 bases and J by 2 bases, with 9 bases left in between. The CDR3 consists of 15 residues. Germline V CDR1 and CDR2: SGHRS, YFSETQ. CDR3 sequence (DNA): TGCGCCAGCAGCTTGGGCCTTTTTACTGGAAACACCATATATTTT. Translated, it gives CASSLGLFTGNTIYF.

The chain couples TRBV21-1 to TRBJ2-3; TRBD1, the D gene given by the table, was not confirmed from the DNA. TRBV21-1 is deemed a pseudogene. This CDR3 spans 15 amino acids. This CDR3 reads CASSNRDRGTDTQYF. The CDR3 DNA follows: TGTGCCAGCAGCAACCGGGACAGGGGCACAGATACGCAGTATTTT.

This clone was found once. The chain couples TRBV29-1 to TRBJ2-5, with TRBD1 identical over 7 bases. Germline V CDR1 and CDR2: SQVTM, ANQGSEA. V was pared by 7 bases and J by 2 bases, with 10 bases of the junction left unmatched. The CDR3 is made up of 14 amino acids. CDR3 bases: TGCAGCGCAAAAACATCGACAGGGCAAGAGACCCAGTACTTC. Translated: CSAKTSTGQETQYF.

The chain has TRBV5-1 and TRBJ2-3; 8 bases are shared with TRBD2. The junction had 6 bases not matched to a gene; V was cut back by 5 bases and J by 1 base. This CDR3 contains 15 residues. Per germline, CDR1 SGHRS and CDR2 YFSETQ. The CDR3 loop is CASSSLAARTDTQYF. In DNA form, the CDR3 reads TGCGCCAGCAGTTCACTAGCGGCTCGCACAGATACGCAGTATTTT.

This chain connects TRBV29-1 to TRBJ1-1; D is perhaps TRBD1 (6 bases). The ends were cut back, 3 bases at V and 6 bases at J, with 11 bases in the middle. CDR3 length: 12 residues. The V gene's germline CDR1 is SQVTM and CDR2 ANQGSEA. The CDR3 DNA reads TGCAGCGTTGATTCAGGGGCCCCTGAAGCTTTCTTT. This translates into CSVDSGAPEAFF.

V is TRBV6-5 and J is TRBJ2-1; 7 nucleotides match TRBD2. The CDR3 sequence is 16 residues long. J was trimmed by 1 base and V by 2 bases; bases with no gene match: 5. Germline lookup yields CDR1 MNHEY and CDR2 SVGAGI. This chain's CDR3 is CASSYRRGSSYNEQFF. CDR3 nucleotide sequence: TGTGCCAGCAGTTACCGTCGCGGGAGTTCCTACAATGAGCAGTTCTTC.

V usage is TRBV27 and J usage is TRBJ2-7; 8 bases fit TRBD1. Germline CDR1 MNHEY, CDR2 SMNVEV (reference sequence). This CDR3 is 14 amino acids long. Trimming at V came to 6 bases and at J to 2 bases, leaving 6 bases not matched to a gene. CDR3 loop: CASSLRTGPYEQYF. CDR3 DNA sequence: TGTGCCAGCAGCCTCCGGACAGGGCCCTACGAGCAGTACTTC.

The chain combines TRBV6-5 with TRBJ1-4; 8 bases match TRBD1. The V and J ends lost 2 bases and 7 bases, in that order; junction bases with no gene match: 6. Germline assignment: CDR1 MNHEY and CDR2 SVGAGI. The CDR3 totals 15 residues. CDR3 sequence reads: CASSYTNTGGEKLFF. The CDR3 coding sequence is TGTGCCAGCAGTTACACCAATACAGGGGGTGAAAAACTGTTTTTT.

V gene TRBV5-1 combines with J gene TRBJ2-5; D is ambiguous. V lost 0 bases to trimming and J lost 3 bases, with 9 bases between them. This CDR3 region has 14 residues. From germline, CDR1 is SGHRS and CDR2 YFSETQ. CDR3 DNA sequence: TGCGCCAGCAGCTTGGGGTATCGAGAAGAGACCCAGTACTTC. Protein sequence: CASSLGYREETQYF.

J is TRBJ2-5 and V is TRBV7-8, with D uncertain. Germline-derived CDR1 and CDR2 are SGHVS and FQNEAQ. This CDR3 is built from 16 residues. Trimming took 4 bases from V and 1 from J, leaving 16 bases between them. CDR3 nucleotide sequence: TGTGCCAGCAGCTACGAGTTGGGCCGGGCCCAAGAGACCCAGTACTTC. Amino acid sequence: CASSYELGRAQETQYF.

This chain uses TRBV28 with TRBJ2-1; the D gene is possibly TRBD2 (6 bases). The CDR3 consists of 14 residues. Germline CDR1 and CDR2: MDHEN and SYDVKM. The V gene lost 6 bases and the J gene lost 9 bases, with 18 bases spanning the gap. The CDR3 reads CASRAAGGVVEQFF. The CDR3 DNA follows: TGTGCCAGCAGGGCAGCGGGCGGAGTTGTTGAGCAGTTCTTC. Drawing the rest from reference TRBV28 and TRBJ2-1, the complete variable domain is DVKVTQSSRYLVKRTGEKVFLECVQDMDHENMFWYRQDPGLGLRLIYFSYDVKMKEKGDIPEGYSVSREKKERFSLILESASTNQTSMYLCASRAAGGVVEQFFGPGTRLTVL.

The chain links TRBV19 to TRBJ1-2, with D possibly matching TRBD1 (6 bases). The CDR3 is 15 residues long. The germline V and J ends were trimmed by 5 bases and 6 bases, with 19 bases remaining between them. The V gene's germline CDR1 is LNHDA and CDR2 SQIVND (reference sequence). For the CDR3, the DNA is TGTGCCAGTAGTCGGTCTTACAGGGAGGAAGATGGCTACACCTTC. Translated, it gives CASSRSYREEDGYTF.

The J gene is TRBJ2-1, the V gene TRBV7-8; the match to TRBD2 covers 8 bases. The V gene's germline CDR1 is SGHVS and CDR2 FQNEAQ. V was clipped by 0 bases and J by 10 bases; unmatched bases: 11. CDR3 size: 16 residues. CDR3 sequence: CASSLAGYTSGGEQFF. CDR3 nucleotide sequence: TGTGCCAGCAGCTTAGCGGGCTATACTAGCGGAGGAGAGCAGTTCTTC.

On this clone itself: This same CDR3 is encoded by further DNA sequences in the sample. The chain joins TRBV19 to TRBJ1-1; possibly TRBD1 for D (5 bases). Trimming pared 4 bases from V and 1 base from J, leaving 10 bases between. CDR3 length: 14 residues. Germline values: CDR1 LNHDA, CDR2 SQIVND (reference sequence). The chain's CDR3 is CASSRNRGNTEAFF. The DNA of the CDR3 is TGTGCCAGTAGTAGAAATAGGGGGAACACTGAAGCTTTCTTT.

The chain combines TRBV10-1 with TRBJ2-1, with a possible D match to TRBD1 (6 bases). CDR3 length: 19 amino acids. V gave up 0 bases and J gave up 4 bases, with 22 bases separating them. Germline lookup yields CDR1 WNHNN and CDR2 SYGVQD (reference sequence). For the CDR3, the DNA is TGCGCCAGCAGTGAGTCGACTCGGACAGTCCCTCCTGTATACAATGAGCAGTTCTTC. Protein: CASSESTRTVPPVYNEQFF.

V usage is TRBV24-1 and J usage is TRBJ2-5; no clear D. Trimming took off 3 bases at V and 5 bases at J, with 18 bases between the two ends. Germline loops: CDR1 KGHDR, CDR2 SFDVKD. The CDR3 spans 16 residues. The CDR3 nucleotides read TGTGCCACCAGTGATCACGACTTAAGGTCCGGGGAGACCCAGTACTTC. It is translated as CATSDHDLRSGETQYF.

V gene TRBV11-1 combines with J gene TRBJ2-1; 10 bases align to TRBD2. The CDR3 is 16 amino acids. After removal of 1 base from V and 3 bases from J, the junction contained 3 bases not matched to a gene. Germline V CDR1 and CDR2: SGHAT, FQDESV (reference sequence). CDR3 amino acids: CASSLGTSGNYNEQFF. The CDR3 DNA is TGTGCCAGCAGCTTAGGTACTAGCGGGAACTACAATGAGCAGTTCTTC.

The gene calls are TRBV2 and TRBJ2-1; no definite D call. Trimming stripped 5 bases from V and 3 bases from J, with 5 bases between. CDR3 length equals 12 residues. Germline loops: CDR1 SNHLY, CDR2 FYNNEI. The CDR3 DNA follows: TGTGCCAGCAGTAGGGTCTACAATGAGCAGTTCTTC. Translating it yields CASSRVYNEQFF.